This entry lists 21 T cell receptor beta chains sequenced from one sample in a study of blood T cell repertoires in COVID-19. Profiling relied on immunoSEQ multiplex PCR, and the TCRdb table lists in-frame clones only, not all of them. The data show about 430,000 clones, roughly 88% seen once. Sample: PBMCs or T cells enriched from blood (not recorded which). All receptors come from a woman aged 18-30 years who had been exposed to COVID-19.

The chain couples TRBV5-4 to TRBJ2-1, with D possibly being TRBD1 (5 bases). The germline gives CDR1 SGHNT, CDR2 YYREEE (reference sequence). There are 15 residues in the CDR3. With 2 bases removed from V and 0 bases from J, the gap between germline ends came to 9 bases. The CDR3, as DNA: TGTGCCAGCAGCTTAGGACACGGCTCCTACAATGAGCAGTTCTTC. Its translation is CASSLGHGSYNEQFF.

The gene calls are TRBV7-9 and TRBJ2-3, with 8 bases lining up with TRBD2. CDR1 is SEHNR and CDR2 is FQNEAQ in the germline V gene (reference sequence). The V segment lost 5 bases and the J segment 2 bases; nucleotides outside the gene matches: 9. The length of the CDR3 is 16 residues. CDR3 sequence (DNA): TGTGCCAGCAGCCTGTCTAGCGGGTCCACCACAGATACGCAGTATTTT. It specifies CASSLSSGSTTDTQYF.

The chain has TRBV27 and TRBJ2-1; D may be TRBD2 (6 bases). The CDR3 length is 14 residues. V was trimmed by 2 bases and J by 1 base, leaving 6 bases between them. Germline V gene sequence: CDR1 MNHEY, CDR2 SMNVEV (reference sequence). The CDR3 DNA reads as TGTGCCAGCAGTTTAGGGGGGTCCTACAATGAGCAGTTCTTC. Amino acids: CASSLGGSYNEQFF.

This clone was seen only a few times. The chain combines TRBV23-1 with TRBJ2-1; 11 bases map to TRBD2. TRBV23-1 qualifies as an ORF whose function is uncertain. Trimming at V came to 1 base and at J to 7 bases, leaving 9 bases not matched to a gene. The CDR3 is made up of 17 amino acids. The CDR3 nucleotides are TGCGCCAGCAGTCAATACCCGGGACTAGCGGAATGGAATGAGCAGTTCTTC. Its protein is CASSQYPGLAEWNEQFF.

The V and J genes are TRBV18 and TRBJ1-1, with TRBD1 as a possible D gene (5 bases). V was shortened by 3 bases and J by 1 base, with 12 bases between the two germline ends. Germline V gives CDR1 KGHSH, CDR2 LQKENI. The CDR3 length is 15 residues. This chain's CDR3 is CASSPFIGGNTEAFF. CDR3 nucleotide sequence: TGTGCCAGCTCACCCTTTATCGGGGGGAACACTGAAGCTTTCTTT.

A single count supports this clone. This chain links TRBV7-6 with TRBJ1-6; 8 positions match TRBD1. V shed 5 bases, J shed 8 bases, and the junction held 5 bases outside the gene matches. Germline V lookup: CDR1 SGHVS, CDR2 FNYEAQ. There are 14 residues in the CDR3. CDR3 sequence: CASSLGQGYSPLHF. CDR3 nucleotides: TGTGCCAGCAGCCTTGGACAGGGCTATTCACCCCTCCACTTT.

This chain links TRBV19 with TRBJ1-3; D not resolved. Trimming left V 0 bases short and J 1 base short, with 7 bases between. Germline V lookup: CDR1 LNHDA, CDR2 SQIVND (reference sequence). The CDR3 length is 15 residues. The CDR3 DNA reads TGTGCCAGTAGTATAGATCTCGGGTCTGGAAACACCATATATTTT. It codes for CASSIDLGSGNTIYF.

The CDR3 DNA is TGTGCCAGCAGCTACCAGGGGACAGGGAAAGAGACCCAGTACTTC. Translating it yields CASSYQGTGKETQYF. This chain connects TRBV4-2 to TRBJ2-5; 9 positions match TRBD1. The CDR3 spans 15 residues. Germline trimming cut 5 bases from V and 3 bases from J; bases unmatched to any gene: 7. In germline, CDR1 is LGHNA, CDR2 YNFKEQ.

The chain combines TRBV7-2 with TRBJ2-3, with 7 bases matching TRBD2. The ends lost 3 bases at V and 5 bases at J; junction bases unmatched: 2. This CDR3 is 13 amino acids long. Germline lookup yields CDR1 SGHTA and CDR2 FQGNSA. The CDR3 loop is CASSFQRGDTQYF. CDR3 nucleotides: TGTGCCAGCAGCTTTCAGCGGGGAGATACGCAGTATTTT.

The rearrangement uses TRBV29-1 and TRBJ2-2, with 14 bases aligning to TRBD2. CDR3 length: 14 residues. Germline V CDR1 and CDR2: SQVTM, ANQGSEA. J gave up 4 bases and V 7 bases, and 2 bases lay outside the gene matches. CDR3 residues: CSAGLAGGTGELFF. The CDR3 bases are TGCAGCGCAGGACTAGCGGGAGGCACCGGGGAGCTGTTTTTT.

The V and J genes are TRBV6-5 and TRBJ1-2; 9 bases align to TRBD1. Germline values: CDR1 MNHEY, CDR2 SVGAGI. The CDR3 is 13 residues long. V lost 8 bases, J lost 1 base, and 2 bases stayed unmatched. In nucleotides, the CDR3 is TGTGCCAGCTCGGGACAGGGTAACTATGGCTACACCTTC. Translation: CASSGQGNYGYTF.

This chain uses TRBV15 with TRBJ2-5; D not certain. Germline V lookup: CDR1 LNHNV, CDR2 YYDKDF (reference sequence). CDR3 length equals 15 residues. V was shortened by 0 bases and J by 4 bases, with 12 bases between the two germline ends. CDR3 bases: TGTGCCACCAGCAGAGATTATCAACCGGTAGAGACCCAGTACTTC. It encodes CATSRDYQPVETQYF. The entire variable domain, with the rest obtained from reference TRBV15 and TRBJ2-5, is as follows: DAMVIQNPRYQVTQFGKPVTLSCSQTLNHNVMYWYQQKSSQAPKLLFHYYDKDFNNEADTPDNFQSRRPNTSFCFLDIRSPGLGDTAMYLCATSRDYQPVETQYFGPGTRLLVL.

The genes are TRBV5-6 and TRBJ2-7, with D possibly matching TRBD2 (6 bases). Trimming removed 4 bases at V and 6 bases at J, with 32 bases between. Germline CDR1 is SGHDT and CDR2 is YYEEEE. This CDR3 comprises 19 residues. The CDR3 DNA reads TGTGCCAGCAGCCCTACTAGAGGCGGGGCTTTTCCCCTCCTCGGCGAGCAGTACTTC. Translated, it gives CASSPTRGGAFPLLGEQYF.

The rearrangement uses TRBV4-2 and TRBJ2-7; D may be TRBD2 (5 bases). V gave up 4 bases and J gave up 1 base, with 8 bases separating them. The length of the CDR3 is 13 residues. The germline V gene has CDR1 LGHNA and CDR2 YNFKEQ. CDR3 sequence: CASSLEVSYEQYF. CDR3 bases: TGTGCCAGCAGCCTGGAGGTGTCCTACGAGCAGTACTTC.

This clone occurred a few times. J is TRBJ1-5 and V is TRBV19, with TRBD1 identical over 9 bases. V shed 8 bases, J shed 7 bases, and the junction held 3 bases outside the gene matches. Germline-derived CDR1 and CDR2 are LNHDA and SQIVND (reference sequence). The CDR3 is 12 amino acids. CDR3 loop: CASGQGKQPQHF. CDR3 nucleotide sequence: TGTGCCAGTGGACAGGGGAAACAGCCCCAGCATTTT.

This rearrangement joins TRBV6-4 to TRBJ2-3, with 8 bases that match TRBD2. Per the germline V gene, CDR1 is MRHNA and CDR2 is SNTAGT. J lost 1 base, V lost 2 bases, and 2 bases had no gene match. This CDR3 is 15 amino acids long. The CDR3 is CASSDNGGGTDTQYF. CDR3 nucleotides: TGTGCCAGCAGTGACAACGGGGGGGGCACAGATACGCAGTATTTT.

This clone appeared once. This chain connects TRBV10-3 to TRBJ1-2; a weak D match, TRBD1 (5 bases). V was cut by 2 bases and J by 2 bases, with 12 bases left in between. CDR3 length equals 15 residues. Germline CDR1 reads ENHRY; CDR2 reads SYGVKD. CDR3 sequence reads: CAISEPREGNYGYTF. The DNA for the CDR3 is TGTGCCATCAGTGAGCCCAGGGAGGGGAACTATGGCTACACCTTC.

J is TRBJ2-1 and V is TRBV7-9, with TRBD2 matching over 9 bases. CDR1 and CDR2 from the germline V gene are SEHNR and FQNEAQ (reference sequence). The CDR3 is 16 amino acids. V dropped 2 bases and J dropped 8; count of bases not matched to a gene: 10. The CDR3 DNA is TGTGCCAGCAGCTTAACCCCTAGCGGGGTAGGATATGAGCAGTTCTTC. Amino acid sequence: CASSLTPSGVGYEQFF.

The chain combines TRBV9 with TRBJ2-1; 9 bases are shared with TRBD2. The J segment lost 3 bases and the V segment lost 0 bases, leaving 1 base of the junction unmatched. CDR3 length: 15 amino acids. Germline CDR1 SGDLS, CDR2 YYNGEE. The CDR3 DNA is TGTGCCAGCAGCGTAGCTAGCGGGATCTACAATGAGCAGTTCTTC. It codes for CASSVASGIYNEQFF.

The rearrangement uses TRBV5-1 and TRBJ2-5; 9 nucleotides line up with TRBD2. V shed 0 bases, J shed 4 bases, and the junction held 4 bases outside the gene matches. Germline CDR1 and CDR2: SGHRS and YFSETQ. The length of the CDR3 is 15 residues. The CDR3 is CASSLVAGEGETQYF. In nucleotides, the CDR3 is TGCGCCAGCAGCTTGGTAGCGGGAGAAGGAGAGACCCAGTACTTC.

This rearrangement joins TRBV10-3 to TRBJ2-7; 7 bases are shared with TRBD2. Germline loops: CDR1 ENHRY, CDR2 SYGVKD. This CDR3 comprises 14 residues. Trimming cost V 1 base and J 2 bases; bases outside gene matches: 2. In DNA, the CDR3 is TGTGCCATCAGTGAGTACGGGGGGACCTACGAGCAGTACTTC. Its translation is CAISEYGGTYEQYF.